The sequence of this T cell receptor beta chain was determined in a study of regulatory T cells in long-lasting Graves disease. The CDR3 runs to 13 residues. Trimming took 10 bases from V and 3 from J, leaving 15 bases between them. Germline values: CDR1 MDHEN, CDR2 SYDVKM. TCR beta libraries were built with iRepertoire HTBI primers and Arm-PCR of CDR3 regions. TCRdb re-derived calls from the multiplex PCR reads in MiXCR, one entry per CDR3 protein. This table holds fewer than 600,000 distinct CDR3 sequences, roughly 23% found once. The time point denotes: persistent/refractory GD, antithyroid drugs over 5 years with positive TRAb. Isolated PBMC RNA provided the starting material for the TCR library. This clonotype was observed at least ten times. The antigen is undetermined. General study results and limits: Fewer public clonotypes were shared by new patients (approximately 1,000) than by persistent patients (approximately 2,700). Persistent disease preferred TRBV28, TRBJ1-2 and TRBJ2-5.

The material sequenced was peripheral blood mononuclear cells (PBMCs), taken when the disease was refractory, from a patient treated with antithyroid drugs. This chain joins TRBV28 and TRBJ1-1; D uncertain. This sequence originates from a female donor with Graves disease. In DNA form, the CDR3 reads TGTGCCACCGAGGGTGGGTTTCACACTGAAGCTTTCTTT. It encodes CATEGGFHTEAFF.